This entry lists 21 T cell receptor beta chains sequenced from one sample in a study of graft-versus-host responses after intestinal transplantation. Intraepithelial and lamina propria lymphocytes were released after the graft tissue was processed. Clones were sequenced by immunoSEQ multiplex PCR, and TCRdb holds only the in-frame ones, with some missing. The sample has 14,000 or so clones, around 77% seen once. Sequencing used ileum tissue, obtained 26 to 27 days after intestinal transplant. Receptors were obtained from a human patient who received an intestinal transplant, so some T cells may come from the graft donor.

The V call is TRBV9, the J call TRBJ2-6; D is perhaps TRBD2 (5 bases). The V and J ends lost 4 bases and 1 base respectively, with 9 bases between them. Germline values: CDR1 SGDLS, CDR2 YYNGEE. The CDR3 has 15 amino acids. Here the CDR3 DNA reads TGTGCCAGCAGCTATACGGGGTCTGGGGCCAACGTCCTGACTTTC. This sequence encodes CASSYTGSGANVLTF. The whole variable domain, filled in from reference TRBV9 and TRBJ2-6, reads DSGVTQTPKHLITATGQRVTLRCSPRSGDLSVYWYQQSLDQGLQFLIQYYNGEERAKGNILERFSAQQFPDLHSELNLSSLELGDSALYFCASSYTGSGANVLTFGAGSRLTVL.

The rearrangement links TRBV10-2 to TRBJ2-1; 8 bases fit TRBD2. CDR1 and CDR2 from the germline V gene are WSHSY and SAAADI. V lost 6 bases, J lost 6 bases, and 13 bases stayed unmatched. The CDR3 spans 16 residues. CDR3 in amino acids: CASRIRAGDPANEQFF. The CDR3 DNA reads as TGCGCCAGCAGGATCCGAGCGGGGGACCCTGCCAATGAGCAGTTCTTC.

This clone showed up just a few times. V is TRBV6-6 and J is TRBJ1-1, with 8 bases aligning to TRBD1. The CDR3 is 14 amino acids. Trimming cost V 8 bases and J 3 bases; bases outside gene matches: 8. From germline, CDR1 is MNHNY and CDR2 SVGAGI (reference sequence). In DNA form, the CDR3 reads TGTGCCAGCTGGACAGGGAAGATTCACACTGAAGCTTTCTTT. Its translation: CASWTGKIHTEAFF.

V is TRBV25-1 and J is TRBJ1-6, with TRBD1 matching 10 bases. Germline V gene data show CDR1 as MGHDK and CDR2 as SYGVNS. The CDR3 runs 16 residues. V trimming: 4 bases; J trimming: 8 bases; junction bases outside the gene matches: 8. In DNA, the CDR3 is TGTGCCAGCAGTGCCGCTGGGGGGACAGGGGATTCACCCCTCCACTTT. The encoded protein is CASSAAGGTGDSPLHF.

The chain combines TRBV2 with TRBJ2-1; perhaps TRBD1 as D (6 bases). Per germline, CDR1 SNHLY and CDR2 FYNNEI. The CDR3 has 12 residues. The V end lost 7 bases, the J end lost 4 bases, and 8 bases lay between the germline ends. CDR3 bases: TGTGCCAGCACGCAGGGGTACAATGAGCAGTTCTTC. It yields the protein CASTQGYNEQFF.

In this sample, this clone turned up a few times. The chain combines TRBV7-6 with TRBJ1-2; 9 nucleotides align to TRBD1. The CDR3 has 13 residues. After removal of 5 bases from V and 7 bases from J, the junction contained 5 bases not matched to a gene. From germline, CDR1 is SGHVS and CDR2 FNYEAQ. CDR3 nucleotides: TGTGCCAGCAGCGAAGGACAGGGGTCTGGCTACACCTTC. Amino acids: CASSEGQGSGYTF.

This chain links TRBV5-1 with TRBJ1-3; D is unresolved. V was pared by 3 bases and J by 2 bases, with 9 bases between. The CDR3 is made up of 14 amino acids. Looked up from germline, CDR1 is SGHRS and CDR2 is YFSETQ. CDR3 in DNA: TGCGCCAGCAGCTCCCTCTTTACTGGAAACACCATATATTTT. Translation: CASSSLFTGNTIYF.

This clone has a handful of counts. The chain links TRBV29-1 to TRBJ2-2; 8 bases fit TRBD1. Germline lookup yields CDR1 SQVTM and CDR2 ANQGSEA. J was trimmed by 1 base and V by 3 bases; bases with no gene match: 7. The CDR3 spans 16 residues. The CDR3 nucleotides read TGCAGCGTTGAGGGATGGGGACAGGTGAACACCGGGGAGCTGTTTTTT. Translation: CSVEGWGQVNTGELFF.

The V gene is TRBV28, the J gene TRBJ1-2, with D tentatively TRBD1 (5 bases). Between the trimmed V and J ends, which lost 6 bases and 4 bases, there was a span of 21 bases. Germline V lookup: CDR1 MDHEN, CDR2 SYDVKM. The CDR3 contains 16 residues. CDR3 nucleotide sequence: TGTGCCAGCAGAACAAAAGGGCGGGGGTTTGGCTATGGCTACACCTTC. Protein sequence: CASRTKGRGFGYGYTF.

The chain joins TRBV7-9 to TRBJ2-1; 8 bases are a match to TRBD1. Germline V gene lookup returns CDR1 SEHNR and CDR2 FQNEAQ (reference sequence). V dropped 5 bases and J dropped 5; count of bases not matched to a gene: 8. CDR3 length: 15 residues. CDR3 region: CASSLGVQGDNEQFF. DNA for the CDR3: TGTGCCAGCAGCCTGGGGGTACAGGGGGACAATGAGCAGTTCTTC.

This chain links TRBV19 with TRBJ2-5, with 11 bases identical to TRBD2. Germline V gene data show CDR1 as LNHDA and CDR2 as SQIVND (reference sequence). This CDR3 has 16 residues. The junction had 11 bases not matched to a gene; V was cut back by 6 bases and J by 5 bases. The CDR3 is CASSPGLAGGPETQYF. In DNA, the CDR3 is TGTGCCAGTAGCCCGGGGCTAGCGGGGGGCCCCGAGACCCAGTACTTC.

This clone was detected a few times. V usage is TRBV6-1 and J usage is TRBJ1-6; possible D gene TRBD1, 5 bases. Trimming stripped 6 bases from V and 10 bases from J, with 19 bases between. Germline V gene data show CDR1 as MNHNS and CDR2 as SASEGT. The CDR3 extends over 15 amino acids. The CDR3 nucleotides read TGTGCCAGCAGATCTACCGGGGACGGGAGATCACCCCTCCACTTT. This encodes CASRSTGDGRSPLHF.

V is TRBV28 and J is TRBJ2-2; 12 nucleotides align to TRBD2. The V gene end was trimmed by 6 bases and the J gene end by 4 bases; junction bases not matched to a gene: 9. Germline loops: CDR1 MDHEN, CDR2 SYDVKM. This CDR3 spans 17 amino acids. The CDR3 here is CASSSSGGALSTGELFF. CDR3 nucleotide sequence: TGTGCCAGCAGCTCTAGCGGGGGGGCCCTCAGCACCGGGGAGCTGTTTTTT.

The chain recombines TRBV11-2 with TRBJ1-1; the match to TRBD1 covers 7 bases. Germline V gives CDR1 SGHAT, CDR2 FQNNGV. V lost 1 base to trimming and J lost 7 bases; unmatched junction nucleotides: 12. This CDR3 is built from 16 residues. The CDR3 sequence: CASSLAPKTGRHEAFF. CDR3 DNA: TGTGCCAGCAGCTTAGCCCCCAAGACAGGGAGACATGAAGCTTTCTTT.

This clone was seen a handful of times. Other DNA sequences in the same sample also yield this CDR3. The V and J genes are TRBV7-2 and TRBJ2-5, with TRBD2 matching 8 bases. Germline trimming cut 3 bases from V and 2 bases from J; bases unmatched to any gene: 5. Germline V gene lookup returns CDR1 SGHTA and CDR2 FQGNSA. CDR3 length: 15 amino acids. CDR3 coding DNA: TGTGCCAGCAGCTTGGGCGGGGGGCCACAAGAGACCCAGTACTTC. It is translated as CASSLGGGPQETQYF.

The CDR3 here is CASSFGTVYNSPLHF. CDR3 sequence (DNA): TGTGCCAGCAGTTTTGGGACAGTATATAATTCACCCCTCCACTTT. The V call is TRBV27, the J call TRBJ1-6, with 7 bases aligning to TRBD1. This CDR3 comprises 15 residues. With V trimmed by 3 bases and J by 4 bases, 3 bases remained unmatched. CDR1 and CDR2 from the germline V gene are MNHEY and SMNVEV (reference sequence).

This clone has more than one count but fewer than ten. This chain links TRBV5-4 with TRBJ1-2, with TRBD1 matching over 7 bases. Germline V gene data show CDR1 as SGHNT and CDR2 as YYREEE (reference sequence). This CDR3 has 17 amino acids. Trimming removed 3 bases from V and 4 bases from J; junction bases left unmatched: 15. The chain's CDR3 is CASSSLSRGDPRYGYTF. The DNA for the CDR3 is TGTGCCAGCAGCTCTTTAAGCAGGGGGGATCCACGCTATGGCTACACCTTC. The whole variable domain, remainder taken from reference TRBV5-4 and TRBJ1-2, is ETGVTQSPTHLIKTRGQQVTLRCSSQSGHNTVSWYQQALGQGPQFIFQYYREEENGRGNFPPRFSGLQFPNYSSELNVNALELDDSALYLCASSSLSRGDPRYGYTFGSGTRLTVV.

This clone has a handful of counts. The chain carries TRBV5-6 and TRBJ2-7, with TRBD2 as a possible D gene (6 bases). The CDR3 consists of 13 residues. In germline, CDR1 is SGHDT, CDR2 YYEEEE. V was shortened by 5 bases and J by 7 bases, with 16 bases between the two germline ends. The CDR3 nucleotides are TGTGCCAGCAGGGGGGGAGGAGCACGGGAGCAGTACGTC. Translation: CASRGGGAREQYV.

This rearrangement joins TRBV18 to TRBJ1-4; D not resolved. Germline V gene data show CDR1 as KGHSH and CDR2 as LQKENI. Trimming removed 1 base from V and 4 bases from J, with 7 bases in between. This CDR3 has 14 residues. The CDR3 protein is CASSPRQYNEKLFF. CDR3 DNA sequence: TGTGCCAGCTCACCACGCCAGTATAATGAAAAACTGTTTTTT.

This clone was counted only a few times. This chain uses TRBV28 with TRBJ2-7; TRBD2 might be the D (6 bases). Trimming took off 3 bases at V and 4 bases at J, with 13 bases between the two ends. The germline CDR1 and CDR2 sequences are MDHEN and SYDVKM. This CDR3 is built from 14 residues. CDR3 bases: TGTGCCAGCAGTTTTGGGGGGATCGGTTACGAGCAGTACGTC. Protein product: CASSFGGIGYEQYV.

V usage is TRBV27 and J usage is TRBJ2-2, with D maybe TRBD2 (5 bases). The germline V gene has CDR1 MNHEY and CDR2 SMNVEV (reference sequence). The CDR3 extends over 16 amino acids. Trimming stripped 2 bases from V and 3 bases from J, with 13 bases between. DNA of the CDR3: TGTGCCAGCAGTTTAATTTCCGGGGTACACACCGGGGAGCTGTTTTTT. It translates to CASSLISGVHTGELFF.